The 6 T cell receptor beta chains given below trace back to one sample, sequenced in a study of technical replicates of blood from several donors. Repertoires were generated with immunoSEQ multiplex PCR, while TCRdb's copy carries only in-frame clones and drops some. The sample lists under 100,000 clones, 90% to 96% occurring once. Material for sequencing was T cells isolated from PBMCs. These receptors were taken from a human donor in good health.

The chain has TRBV6-1 and TRBJ1-1, with 7 positions matching TRBD1. J lost 5 bases, V lost 2 bases, and 11 bases had no gene match. Per the germline V gene, CDR1 is MNHNS and CDR2 is SASEGT. There are 16 residues in the CDR3. DNA of the CDR3: TGTGCCAGCAGTGAACGGGGAACAGGGGTTTCAACTGAAGCTTTCTTT. Translation gives CASSERGTGVSTEAFF.

The J gene is TRBJ2-7, the V gene TRBV10-1; maybe TRBD1 (6 bases). Germline lookup yields CDR1 WNHNN and CDR2 SYGVQD (reference sequence). The CDR3 has 14 residues. Deletions cut 6 bases from V and 2 bases from J, with 14 bases between. CDR3 in amino acids: CASSSGVPPYEQYF. CDR3 in DNA: TGCGCCAGCAGCTCAGGGGTACCCCCCTACGAGCAGTACTTC.

V usage is TRBV7-9 and J usage is TRBJ1-2, with TRBD1 as a possible D gene (6 bases). Germline CDR1 is SEHNR and CDR2 is FQNEAQ (reference sequence). V dropped 3 bases and J dropped 8 bases, with 19 bases sitting between them. The CDR3 sequence is 15 residues long. CDR3 sequence: CASSFAGDRPAGYTF. The CDR3 DNA is TGTGCCAGCAGCTTCGCCGGCGACAGGCCGGCGGGCTACACCTTC.

V gene TRBV29-1 combines with J gene TRBJ2-7; 8 nucleotides align to TRBD2. The CDR3 is made up of 14 amino acids. Per germline, CDR1 SQVTM and CDR2 ANQGSEA. V was clipped by 6 bases and J by 2 bases; unmatched bases: 9. The CDR3 reads CSVVPGLGAYEQYF. The CDR3 DNA follows: TGCAGCGTGGTACCGGGACTAGGAGCCTACGAGCAGTACTTC.

CDR3 nucleotides: TGCGCCAGCAGCTTGGACAGGGTTGCAACTAATGAAAAACTGTTTTTT. Translated: CASSLDRVATNEKLFF. The rearrangement joins TRBV5-1 to TRBJ1-4; D might be TRBD1 (6 bases). The V gene's germline CDR1 is SGHRS and CDR2 YFSETQ. Trimming pared 0 bases from V and 0 bases from J, leaving 9 bases between. CDR3 length: 16 amino acids.

The CDR3 is CASSLSGAGTDTQYF. CDR3 nucleotides: TGTGCCAGCAGCTTGTCTGGGGCCGGCACAGATACGCAGTATTTT. The gene calls are TRBV13 and TRBJ2-3; the D gene is possibly TRBD1 (5 bases). Trimming pared 3 bases from V and 1 base from J, leaving 11 bases between. The germline V gene encodes CDR1 PRHDT and CDR2 FYEKMQ (reference sequence). The CDR3 spans 15 residues.